This TCR beta chain comes out of a study of blood T cell repertoires in COVID-19. Study in general: Material from acute and convalescent COVID-19 was sourced from the United States, Italy and Spain. Nucleic acid was either cDNA or gDNA, and it came from T cells, B-cell-depleted T cells, or PBMCs.

The germline V and J ends were trimmed by 5 bases and 7 bases, with 18 bases remaining between them. From germline, CDR1 is SEHNR and CDR2 FQNEAQ (reference sequence). The CDR3 length is 14 residues. Original analysis: The assay estimated nucleated cells by amplifying reference gene primers. Only in-frame clones appear in the TCRdb table, and some are missing; sequencing was by immunoSEQ multiplex PCR. The D gene and trimming were derived from the DNA, and the V and J assignments and clone size from that table. There are approximately 180,000 clones in the sample; roughly 87% occur only once, and roughly 8.1% lies in the top ten.

The source material was peripheral blood. This chain connects TRBV7-9 to TRBJ2-7, with D perhaps matching TRBD2 (5 bases). This TCR derives from a woman aged 70-85 years with acute or convalescent COVID-19. The CDR3 protein is CASSPYGGGREQYF. CDR3 DNA sequence: TGTGCCAGCAGCCCTTACGGCGGAGGCAGGGAGCAGTACTTC.